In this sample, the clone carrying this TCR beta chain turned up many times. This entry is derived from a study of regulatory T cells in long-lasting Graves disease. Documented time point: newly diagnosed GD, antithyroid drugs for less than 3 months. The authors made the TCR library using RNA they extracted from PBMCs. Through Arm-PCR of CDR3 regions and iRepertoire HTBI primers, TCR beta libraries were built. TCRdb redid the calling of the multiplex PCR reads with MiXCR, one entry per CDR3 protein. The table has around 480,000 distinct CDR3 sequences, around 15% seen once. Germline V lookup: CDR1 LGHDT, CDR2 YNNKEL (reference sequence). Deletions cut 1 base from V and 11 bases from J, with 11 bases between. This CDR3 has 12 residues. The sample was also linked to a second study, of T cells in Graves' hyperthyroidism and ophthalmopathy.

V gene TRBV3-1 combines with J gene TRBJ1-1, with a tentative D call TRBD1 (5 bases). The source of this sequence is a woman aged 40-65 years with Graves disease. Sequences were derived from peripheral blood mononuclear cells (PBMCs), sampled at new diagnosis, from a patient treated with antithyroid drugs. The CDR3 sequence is CASSQAGLYAFF. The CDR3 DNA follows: TGTGCCAGCAGCCAAGCAGGGTTGTACGCTTTCTTT. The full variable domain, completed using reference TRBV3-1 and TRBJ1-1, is DTAVSQTPKYLVTQMGNDKSIKCEQNLGHDTMYWYKQDSKKFLKIMFSYNNKELIINETVPNRFSPKSPDKAHLNLHINSLELGDSAVYFCASSQAGLYAFFGQGTRLTVV.